Below are 32 T cell receptor beta chains sequenced from a single sample in a study of blood T cell repertoires in COVID-19. The repertoire was sequenced with immunoSEQ multiplex PCR; TCRdb's copy has only in-frame clones and lacks some. Seen here are about 360,000 clones, around 84% observed once, and the top ten hold 3%. The sequencing sample was made of peripheral blood. The receptors come from a human donor in a cohort sampled during active COVID-19.

V usage is TRBV30 and J usage is TRBJ1-1, with D possibly matching TRBD1 (6 bases). Deletions cut 2 bases from V and 8 bases from J, with 15 bases between. This CDR3 comprises 13 residues. CDR1 and CDR2 (germline): GTSNPN, SVGIG (reference sequence). CDR3 nucleotide sequence: TGTGCCTGGAGTCCCCGGGGGGCCCTGGAAGCTTTCTTT. Translating it yields CAWSPRGALEAFF.

This sequence joins TRBV19 and TRBJ1-2; 12 positions match TRBD1. CDR1 LNHDA and CDR2 SQIVND come from the germline V gene (reference sequence). The V gene end was trimmed by 6 bases and the J gene end by 3 bases; junction bases not matched to a gene: 8. The CDR3 loop spans 16 amino acids. The chain's CDR3 is CASRRSGTGGDYGYTF. Written as DNA, the CDR3 is TGTGCCAGTAGGCGCTCCGGGACAGGGGGCGACTATGGCTACACCTTC.

V gene TRBV10-3 combines with J gene TRBJ1-1; the D gene is possibly TRBD1 (6 bases). Germline CDR1 and CDR2: ENHRY and SYGVKD. The CDR3 loop spans 12 amino acids. The V end lost 4 bases, the J end lost 4 bases, and 7 bases lay between the germline ends. In DNA form, the CDR3 reads TGTGCCATCAGTGTAGGGGGCACTGAAGCTTTCTTT. It translates to CAISVGGTEAFF.

The chain couples TRBV23-1 to TRBJ2-5; TRBD2 agrees at 12 bases. TRBV23-1 is recorded as an ORF, its role being uncertain. The CDR3 runs 18 residues. Losses at the gene ends were 3 bases for V and 0 bases for J; bases not matched to a gene: 8. Written as DNA, the CDR3 is TGCGCCAGCAGTCAGGCGAACCGGACTAGCGGGGACCAAGAGACCCAGTACTTC. This gives the protein CASSQANRTSGDQETQYF.

The chain employs TRBV3-1 (or the pseudogene TRBV3-2) and TRBJ2-1; 7 bases agree with TRBD2. This CDR3 is built from 16 residues. The V gene end was trimmed by 4 bases and the J gene end by 3 bases; junction bases not matched to a gene: 9. Germline lookup yields CDR1 LGHDT and CDR2 YNNKEL (reference sequence). CDR3 residues: CASSPNLAAIYNEQFF. CDR3 nucleotides: TGTGCCAGCAGCCCCAATCTAGCGGCGATCTACAATGAGCAGTTCTTC.

The table lists this clone with a count of one. This sequence joins TRBV5-1 and TRBJ2-3; D unclear. The V end lost 0 bases, the J end lost 2 bases, and 7 bases lay between the germline ends. Germline CDR1 is SGHRS and CDR2 is YFSETQ. The CDR3 has 14 residues. The CDR3 DNA follows: TGCGCCAGCAGCTTGGGAGACATCACAGATACGCAGTATTTT. Translation gives CASSLGDITDTQYF.

This clone was seen only a few times. This chain uses TRBV6-2 or TRBV6-3 with TRBJ2-7, with 11 nucleotides matching TRBD1. The V gene end was trimmed by 5 bases and the J gene end by 7 bases; junction bases not matched to a gene: 22. Germline CDR1 reads MNHEY; CDR2 reads SVGEGT. The CDR3 spans 19 residues. CDR3 nucleotides: TGTGCCAGCAGTCTCCGGGACAGGGGGTTTCAGGGACTTACGAGAGAGCAGTACTTC. It translates to CASSLRDRGFQGLTREQYF.

The CDR3: CASRDRGLYGYTF. CDR3 coding DNA: TGTGCCAGCAGGGACAGGGGGCTCTATGGCTACACCTTC. The genes are TRBV2 and TRBJ1-2; 11 bases align to TRBD1. The J segment lost 4 bases and the V segment lost 6 bases, leaving 1 base of the junction unmatched. The CDR3 runs 13 residues. Germline CDR1 reads SNHLY; CDR2 reads FYNNEI.

This sequence joins TRBV2 and TRBJ2-7, with 8 bases identical to TRBD2. Unmatched junction bases numbered 3, after V lost 4 bases and J lost 4 bases. Germline-derived CDR1 and CDR2 are SNHLY and FYNNEI. This CDR3 contains 13 residues. The DNA for the CDR3 is TGTGCCAGCAGTGGGGAGCGGGGGTACGAGCAGTACTTC. Its protein product is CASSGERGYEQYF.

The V and J genes are TRBV5-1 and TRBJ2-7; possible D gene TRBD1, 6 bases. The CDR3 sequence is 16 residues long. The V end was cut by 0 bases, the J end by 5 bases, with 18 bases between. The V gene's germline CDR1 is SGHRS and CDR2 YFSETQ. Here the CDR3 reads CASSLGFSPGDHEQYF. In DNA form, the CDR3 reads TGCGCCAGCAGCTTGGGATTTTCTCCAGGGGACCACGAGCAGTACTTC.

The genes are TRBV7-3 and TRBJ2-5, with D tentatively TRBD2 (6 bases). This CDR3 comprises 14 residues. Trimming stripped 5 bases from V and 2 bases from J, with 12 bases between. CDR1 and CDR2 (germline): SGHTA, FQGTGA. The CDR3 is CASSRTGGQETQYF. CDR3 nucleotide sequence: TGTGCCAGCAGCCGGACCGGGGGACAAGAGACCCAGTACTTC.

The V gene is TRBV19, the J gene TRBJ2-1; 8 nucleotides line up with TRBD2. The germline gives CDR1 LNHDA, CDR2 SQIVND (reference sequence). The J segment lost 6 bases and the V segment lost 6 bases, leaving 13 bases of the junction unmatched. The CDR3 sequence is 16 residues long. The CDR3 region has the DNA TGTGCCAGTAGCCGGGCCCTTGGCGGGGGGCTCAATGAGCAGTTCTTC. It codes for CASSRALGGGLNEQFF.

The rearrangement uses TRBV4-1 and TRBJ2-4, with TRBD2 as a possible D gene (6 bases). This CDR3 region has 17 residues. V was cut by 0 bases and J by 8 bases, with 20 bases left in between. Germline V CDR1 and CDR2: MGHRA, YSYEKL. The CDR3: CASSQDLEGRRADIQYF. The CDR3 nucleotides are TGCGCCAGCAGCCAAGATCTGGAGGGGCGCCGGGCGGACATTCAGTACTTC.

The gene calls are TRBV7-6 and TRBJ2-7; 7 positions agree with TRBD2. The ends lost 2 bases at V and 6 bases at J; junction bases unmatched: 4. Germline V gene lookup returns CDR1 SGHVS and CDR2 FNYEAQ. The CDR3 is 13 amino acids. In nucleotides, the CDR3 is TGTGCCAGCAGCTTAATGCCGGGGGGCGAGCAGTACTTC. This translates into CASSLMPGGEQYF.

The rearrangement links TRBV3-1 (or the pseudogene TRBV3-2) to TRBJ2-5, with D perhaps TRBD1 (5 bases). The CDR3 extends over 15 amino acids. V lost 2 bases and J 8 bases, leaving 18 bases between the germline ends. From germline, CDR1 is LGHDT and CDR2 YNNKEL (reference sequence). The CDR3 is CASSQTPTARETQYF. The CDR3 bases are TGTGCCAGCAGCCAAACCCCGACAGCAAGAGAAACCCAGTACTTC.

The V call is TRBV7-6, the J call TRBJ1-6; TRBD1 might be the D (5 bases). Trimming cost V 1 base and J 6 bases, with 10 bases left between them. Germline lookup yields CDR1 SGHVS and CDR2 FNYEAQ. The CDR3 consists of 15 residues. Here the CDR3 DNA reads TGTGCCAGCAGCTTAGATTCAGGGCCTAATTCACCCCTCCACTTT. This translates into CASSLDSGPNSPLHF.

This chain joins TRBV5-1 and TRBJ2-5; TRBD2 aligns across 7 bases. Germline CDR1 reads SGHRS; CDR2 reads YFSETQ. The CDR3 consists of 14 residues. Germline trimming cut 4 bases from V and 1 base from J; bases unmatched to any gene: 4. The CDR3, as DNA: TGCGCCAGCAGCCAAGCGGGGTTCCAAGAGACCCAGTACTTC. It encodes CASSQAGFQETQYF.

V usage is TRBV7-2 and J usage is TRBJ2-5; maybe TRBD2 (5 bases). V lost 5 bases and J 4 bases, leaving 17 bases between the germline ends. This CDR3 has 15 residues. Germline assignment: CDR1 SGHTA and CDR2 FQGNSA. CDR3 loop: CASSPSAFGRETQYF. For the CDR3, the DNA is TGTGCCAGCAGCCCTTCTGCCTTTGGGAGAGAGACCCAGTACTTC.

The chain recombines TRBV6-6 with TRBJ2-5; TRBD2 agrees at 12 bases. CDR1 and CDR2 (germline): MNHNY, SVGAGI (reference sequence). After removal of 6 bases from V and 2 bases from J, the junction contained 7 bases not matched to a gene. The CDR3 is made up of 16 amino acids. The CDR3 bases are TGTGCCAGCAGACCTAGCGGGGGGGCTGTGCAAGAGACCCAGTACTTC. This codes for CASRPSGGAVQETQYF.

This clone appeared a single time. V gene TRBV3-1 (or the pseudogene TRBV3-2) combines with J gene TRBJ1-6, with TRBD1 matching 8 bases. This CDR3 comprises 18 residues. V dropped 1 base and J dropped 5; count of bases not matched to a gene: 10. The germline gives CDR1 LGHDT, CDR2 YNNKEL (reference sequence). The CDR3 loop reads CASSQGLGRGLDNSPLHF. CDR3 DNA: TGTGCCAGCAGCCAAGGGTTGGGCAGGGGGCTTGATAATTCACCCCTCCACTTT.

The rearrangement uses TRBV19 and TRBJ2-1, with 9 bases matching TRBD2. Per the germline V gene, CDR1 is LNHDA and CDR2 is SQIVND (reference sequence). CDR3 length equals 16 residues. The ends lost 5 bases at V and 9 bases at J; junction bases unmatched: 14. The chain's CDR3 is CASSSFGVAGVGEQFF. The CDR3 bases are TGTGCCAGTAGTTCGTTCGGGGTAGCGGGAGTTGGTGAGCAGTTCTTC.

The chain combines TRBV5-5 with TRBJ1-6, with 8 bases fitting TRBD1. V trimming: 0 bases; J trimming: 9 bases; junction bases outside the gene matches: 8. This CDR3 contains 16 residues. CDR1 and CDR2 (germline): SGHKS, YYEKEE (reference sequence). CDR3 nucleotides: TGTGCCAGCAGCTTGGTTTTAGGGACAGGTGGTTCACCCCTCCACTTT. Its protein is CASSLVLGTGGSPLHF.

The chain couples TRBV4-2 to TRBJ2-3, with 13 bases fitting TRBD2. This CDR3 is built from 16 residues. V shed 2 bases, J shed 6 bases, and the junction held 5 bases outside the gene matches. Per germline, CDR1 LGHNA and CDR2 YNFKEQ. The CDR3 DNA reads as TGTGCCAGCAGCCAAACTAGCGGGGGGGCCAGGGATACGCAGTATTTT. This encodes CASSQTSGGARDTQYF.

In this sample, this clone turned up once. V is TRBV5-4 and J is TRBJ2-5, with unresolved D. V was shortened by 3 bases and J by 5 bases, with 11 bases between the two germline ends. The CDR3 covers 13 residues. CDR1 SGHNT and CDR2 YYREEE come from the germline V gene (reference sequence). This CDR3 is CASSSRRVETQYF. The DNA for the CDR3 is TGTGCCAGCAGCTCGCGCCGGGTCGAGACCCAGTACTTC.

The chain uses TRBV13 and TRBJ1-1; D uncertain. This CDR3 comprises 14 residues. The V end lost 5 bases, the J end lost 0 bases, and 10 bases lay between the germline ends. Germline CDR1 PRHDT, CDR2 FYEKMQ (reference sequence). Written as DNA, the CDR3 is TGTGCCAGCAGCCCGGTGTCGGTGAACACTGAAGCTTTCTTT. It specifies CASSPVSVNTEAFF.

For this clone: Distinct nucleotide sequences in the sample also encode this CDR3. This sequence joins TRBV18 and TRBJ2-7, with 12 bases fitting TRBD2. Per germline, CDR1 KGHSH and CDR2 LQKENI. After removal of 0 bases from V and 1 base from J, the junction contained 1 base not matched to a gene. This CDR3 has 16 residues. In nucleotides, the CDR3 is TGTGCCAGCTCACCACCCGGACTAGCGGGGTCCTACGAGCAGTACTTC. This translates into CASSPPGLAGSYEQYF. The full variable domain, with the rest looked up from reference TRBV18 and TRBJ2-7, is NAGVMQNPRHLVRRRGQEARLRCSPMKGHSHVYWYRQLPEEGLKFMVYLQKENIIDESGMPKERFSAEFPKEGPSILRIQQVVRGDSAAYFCASSPPGLAGSYEQYFGPGTRLTVT.

This rearrangement joins TRBV6-5 to TRBJ2-1; D possibly corresponds to TRBD2 (6 bases). V gave up 2 bases and J gave up 5 bases, with 16 bases separating them. The CDR3 is 16 residues long. Germline assignment: CDR1 MNHEY and CDR2 SVGAGI. CDR3 DNA sequence: TGTGCCAGCAGTTACCGGGACTTCAAGGCTCACAATGAGCAGTTCTTC. This sequence encodes CASSYRDFKAHNEQFF.

The genes are TRBV5-1 and TRBJ2-3; 8 nucleotides line up with TRBD2. The CDR3 runs to 16 residues. Germline V lookup: CDR1 SGHRS, CDR2 YFSETQ. The V and J ends lost 5 bases and 0 bases, in that order; junction bases with no gene match: 8. CDR3 DNA: TGCGCCAGCAGTTCGGGGGGGAAAGCTAGCACAGATACGCAGTATTTT. It translates to CASSSGGKASTDTQYF.

This clone has just one count. The chain employs TRBV6-5 and TRBJ2-7, with 8 bases that match TRBD1. The V segment lost 6 bases and the J segment 3 bases; nucleotides outside the gene matches: 4. The length of the CDR3 is 13 residues. The germline V gene encodes CDR1 MNHEY and CDR2 SVGAGI. The CDR3 nucleotides are TGTGCCAGCAGAGGACAGGGAAGCTACGAGCAGTACTTC. This sequence encodes CASRGQGSYEQYF.

This clone occurred once. The chain recombines TRBV30 with TRBJ2-3, with D tentatively TRBD2 (5 bases). Germline loops: CDR1 GTSNPN, CDR2 SVGIG (reference sequence). V gave up 3 bases and J gave up 1 base, with 8 bases separating them. The CDR3 is made up of 13 amino acids. The CDR3 DNA is TGTGCCTGGAGAGAGGGCGGCACAGATACGCAGTATTTT. Translated, it gives CAWREGGTDTQYF.

V usage is TRBV30 and J usage is TRBJ1-5, with no clear D. Trimming took 0 bases from V and 5 from J, leaving 8 bases between them. CDR3 length equals 13 residues. Germline lookup yields CDR1 GTSNPN and CDR2 SVGIG (reference sequence). The CDR3 is CAWSVRSDQPQHF. The CDR3 nucleotides are TGTGCCTGGAGTGTACGATCGGATCAGCCCCAGCATTTT.

The rearrangement uses TRBV24-1 and TRBJ2-1, with 7 bases lining up with TRBD2. Germline CDR1 KGHDR, CDR2 SFDVKD. This CDR3 region has 16 residues. The ends lost 0 bases at V and 4 bases at J; junction bases unmatched: 5. CDR3 amino acids: CATSDLSGGRYNEQFF. CDR3 nucleotides: TGTGCCACCAGTGATTTGTCGGGAGGACGATACAATGAGCAGTTCTTC.